The entry that follows covers one T cell receptor beta chain sequence. Its antigen is not known. The table came from immunoSEQ multiplex PCR; TCRdb's copy has only in-frame clones and leaves some out. The sample includes roughly 220,000 clones, over 80% seen only once; the top ten take around 15%. The source of the sample is a study of cytomegalovirus exposure and HLA in healthy donors. Whole-study findings and limits: Listed as cytomegalovirus-associated were 170 or so TCR beta chains.

The length of the CDR3 is 10 residues. Germline V gene lookup returns CDR1 DFQATT and CDR2 SNEGSKA (reference sequence). V lost 7 bases, J lost 10 bases, and 14 bases lay in between. The V and J genes are TRBV20-1 and TRBJ2-7; D is perhaps TRBD1 (5 bases). The sample taken for sequencing was PBMCs. The sequence was collected from a woman in her 30s in good health and CMV-seropositive. The CDR3 region is CSGGDSIQYF. As DNA, the CDR3 is TGCAGTGGGGGCGACAGTATCCAGTACTTC.